This T cell receptor (beta chain) was captured by sequencing in a study of CD8 T cells in ankylosing spondylitis. Study results and limitations: Clones linked to disease were reported to show significant enrichment in matched ankylosing spondylitis synovial fluid. Fewer than 10 highly homologous variants made up a TCR beta motif that seemed to typify ankylosing spondylitis blood. Certain motif variants had earlier been reported in reactive arthritis synovial fluid and blood. CD8+ cells made up the disease-linked clones, which were relatively rare in peripheral blood.

By quantitative 5'-RACE with molecular barcodes, the TCR beta libraries were made. TCRdb called the 5' RACE reads again in MiXCR, with one record for every CDR3 protein. The sample holds around 770,000 distinct CDR3 sequences, over 9.5% seen once. CDR3 length: 13 amino acids. Per germline, CDR1 MNHEY and CDR2 SVGAGI. V shed 2 bases, J shed 5 bases, and the junction held 2 bases outside the gene matches. Only a few counts were recorded for this clonotype. The antigen is unknown. This clonotype was sampled from a male donor with ankylosing spondylitis. The rearrangement links TRBV6-5 to TRBJ2-5; 7 bases are shared with TRBD2. The sequencing sample was made of blood, either unsorted or a sorted T cell fraction (not recorded which). The CDR3 coding sequence is TGTGCCAGCAGTTACGTGGGGGGGGAGACCCAGTACTTC. Its protein product is CASSYVGGETQYF.